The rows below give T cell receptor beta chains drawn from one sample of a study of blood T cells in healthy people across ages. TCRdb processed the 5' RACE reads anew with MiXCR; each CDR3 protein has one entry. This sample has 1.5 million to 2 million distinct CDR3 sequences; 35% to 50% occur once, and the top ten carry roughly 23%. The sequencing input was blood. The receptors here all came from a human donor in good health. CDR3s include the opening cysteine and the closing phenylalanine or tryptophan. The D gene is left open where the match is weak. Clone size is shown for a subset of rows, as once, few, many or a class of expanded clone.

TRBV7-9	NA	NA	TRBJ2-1	CASTKGPEEFF	TGTGCCAGCACGAAGGGCCCTGAGGAGTTCTTC
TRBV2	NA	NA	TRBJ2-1	CASRGRSEQFF	TGTGCCAGCAGGGGCAGGAGTGAGCAGTTCTTC
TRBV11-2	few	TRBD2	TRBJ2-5	CASSFNYGTSGQTQYF	TGTGCCAGCAGCTTCAATTATGGGACTAGCGGCCAGACCCAGTACTTC
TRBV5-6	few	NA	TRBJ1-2	CASSQVGQPYGYTF	TGTGCCAGCAGCCAAGTAGGACAGCCTTATGGCTACACCTTC
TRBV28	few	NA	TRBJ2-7	CASRPRGFEQYF	TGTGCCAGCAGGCCGAGGGGGTTCGAGCAGTACTTC
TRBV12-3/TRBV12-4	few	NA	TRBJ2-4	CASNSAPGRNIQYF	TGTGCCAGCAACTCGGCCCCAGGGAGGAACATTCAGTACTTC
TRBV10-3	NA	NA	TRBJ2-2	CAIASANTGELFF	TGTGCCATCGCTAGCGCGAACACCGGGGAGCTGTTTTTT
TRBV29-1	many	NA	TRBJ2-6	CSVSTGANVLTF	TGCAGCGTCAGTACTGGGGCCAACGTCCTGACTTTC
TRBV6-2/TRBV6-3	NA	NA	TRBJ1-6	CASSHNTGFNSPLHF	TGTGCCAGCAGCCACAACACAGGGTTTAATTCACCCCTCCACTTT
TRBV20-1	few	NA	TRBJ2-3	CSARCQSWAQYF	TGCAGTGCTAGATGCCAGTCTTGGGCGCAGTATTTT
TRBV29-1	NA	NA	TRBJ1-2	CSVKVQGPYGYTF	TGCAGCGTTAAGGTCCAGGGGCCCTATGGCTACACCTTC
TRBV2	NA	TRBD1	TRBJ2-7	CASIRQGYEQYF	TGTGCCAGCATAAGACAGGGCTACGAGCAGTACTTC
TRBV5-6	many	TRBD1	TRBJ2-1	CASRTGSSYNEQFF	TGTGCCAGCAGGACAGGGAGCTCCTACAATGAGCAGTTCTTC
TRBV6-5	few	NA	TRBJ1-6	CASRPDGSGDSPLHF	TGTGCCAGCAGACCAGACGGGAGTGGTGATTCACCCCTCCACTTT
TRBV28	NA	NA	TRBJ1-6	CASSLPSASYNSPLHF	TGTGCCAGCAGTTTACCATCAGCTTCTTATAATTCACCCCTCCACTTT